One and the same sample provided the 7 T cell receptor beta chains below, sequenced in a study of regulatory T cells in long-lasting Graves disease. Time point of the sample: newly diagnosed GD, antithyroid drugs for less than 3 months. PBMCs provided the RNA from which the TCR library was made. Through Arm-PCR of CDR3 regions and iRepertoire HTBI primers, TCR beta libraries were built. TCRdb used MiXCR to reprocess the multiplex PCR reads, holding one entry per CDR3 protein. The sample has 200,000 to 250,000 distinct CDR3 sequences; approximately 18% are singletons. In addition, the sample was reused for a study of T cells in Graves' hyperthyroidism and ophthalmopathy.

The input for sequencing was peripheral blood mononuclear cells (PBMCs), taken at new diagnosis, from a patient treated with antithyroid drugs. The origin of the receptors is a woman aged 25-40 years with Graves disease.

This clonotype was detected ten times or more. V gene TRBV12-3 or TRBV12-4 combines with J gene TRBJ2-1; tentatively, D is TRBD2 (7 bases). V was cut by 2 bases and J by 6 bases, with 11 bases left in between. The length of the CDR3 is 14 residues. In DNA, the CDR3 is TGTGCCAGCAGTTTACGCGGGGGCTCCAATGAGCAGTTCTTC. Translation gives CASSLRGGSNEQFF.

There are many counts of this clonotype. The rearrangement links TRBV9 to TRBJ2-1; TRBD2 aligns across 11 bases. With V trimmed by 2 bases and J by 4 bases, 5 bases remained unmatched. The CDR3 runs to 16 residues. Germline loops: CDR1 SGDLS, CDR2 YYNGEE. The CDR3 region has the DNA TGTGCCAGCAGCGTCACGGGACTAGCGGAATACAATGAGCAGTTCTTC. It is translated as CASSVTGLAEYNEQFF. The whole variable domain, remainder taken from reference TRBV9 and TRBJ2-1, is DSGVTQTPKHLITATGQRVTLRCSPRSGDLSVYWYQQSLDQGLQFLIQYYNGEERAKGNILERFSAQQFPDLHSELNLSSLELGDSALYFCASSVTGLAEYNEQFFGPGTRLTVL.

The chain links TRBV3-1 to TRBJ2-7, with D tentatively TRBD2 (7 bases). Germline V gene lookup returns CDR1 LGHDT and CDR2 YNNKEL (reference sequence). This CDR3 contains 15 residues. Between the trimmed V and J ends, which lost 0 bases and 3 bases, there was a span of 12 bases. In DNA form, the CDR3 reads TGTGCCAGCAGCCAAGAAAACGGGGGGCTCTACGAGCAGTACTTC. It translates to CASSQENGGLYEQYF.

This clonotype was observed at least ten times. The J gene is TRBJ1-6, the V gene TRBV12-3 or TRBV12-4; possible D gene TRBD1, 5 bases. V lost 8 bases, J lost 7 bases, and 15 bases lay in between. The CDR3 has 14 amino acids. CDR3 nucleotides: TGTGCCAGCCGCCCCGGGACGGCAAATTCACCCCTCCACTTT. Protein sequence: CASRPGTANSPLHF.

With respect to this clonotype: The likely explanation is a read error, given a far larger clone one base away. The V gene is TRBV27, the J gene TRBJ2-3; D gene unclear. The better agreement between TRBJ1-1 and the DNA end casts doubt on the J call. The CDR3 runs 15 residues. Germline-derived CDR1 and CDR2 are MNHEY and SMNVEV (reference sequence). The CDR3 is CASSSVGRMNAEAFF. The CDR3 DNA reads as TGTGCCAGCAGTTCCGTCGGACGGATGAACGCTGAAGCTTTCTTT.

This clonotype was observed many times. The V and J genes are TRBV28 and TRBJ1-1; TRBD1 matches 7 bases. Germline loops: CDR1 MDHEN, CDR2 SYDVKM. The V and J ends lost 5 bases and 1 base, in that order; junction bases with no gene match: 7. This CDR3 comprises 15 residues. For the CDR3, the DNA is TGTGCCAGCAGTCGAATCAACAGGGGGAACACTGAAGCTTTCTTT. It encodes CASSRINRGNTEAFF.

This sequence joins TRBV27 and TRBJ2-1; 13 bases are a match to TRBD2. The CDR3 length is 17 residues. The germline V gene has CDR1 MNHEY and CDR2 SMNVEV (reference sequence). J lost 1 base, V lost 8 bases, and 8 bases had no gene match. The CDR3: CASAGTSGMVSYNEQFF. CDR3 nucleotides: TGTGCCAGCGCCGGGACTAGCGGGATGGTATCCTACAATGAGCAGTTCTTC.